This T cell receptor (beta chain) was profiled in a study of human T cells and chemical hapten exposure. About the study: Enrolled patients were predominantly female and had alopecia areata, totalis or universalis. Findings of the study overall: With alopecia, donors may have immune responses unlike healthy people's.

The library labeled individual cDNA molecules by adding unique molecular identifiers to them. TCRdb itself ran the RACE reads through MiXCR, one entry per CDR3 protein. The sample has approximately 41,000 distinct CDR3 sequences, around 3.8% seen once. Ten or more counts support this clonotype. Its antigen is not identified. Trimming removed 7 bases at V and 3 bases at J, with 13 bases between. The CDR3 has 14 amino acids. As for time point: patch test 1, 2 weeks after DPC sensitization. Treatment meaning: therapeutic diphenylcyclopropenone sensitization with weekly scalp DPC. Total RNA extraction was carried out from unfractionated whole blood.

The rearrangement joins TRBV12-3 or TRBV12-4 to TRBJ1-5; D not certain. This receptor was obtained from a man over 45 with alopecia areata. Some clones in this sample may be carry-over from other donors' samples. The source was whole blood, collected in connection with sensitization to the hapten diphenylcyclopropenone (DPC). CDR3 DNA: TGTGCCAGCAAGCCGGCACAGTCCAATCAGCCCCAGCATTTT. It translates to CASKPAQSNQPQHF.